This T cell receptor beta chain was sequenced in a study of T cell changes during pregnancy in multiple sclerosis. This CDR3 is 13 amino acids long. Germline CDR1 MNHNS, CDR2 SASEGT. Trimming cost V 7 bases and J 5 bases, with 14 bases left between them. Clones were read by immunoSEQ multiplex PCR, and TCRdb kept only the in-frame ones, dropping some. Of 42,000 or so clones in the sample, around nine tenths were seen once. The chain couples TRBV6-1 to TRBJ1-1; a weak D match, TRBD1 (6 bases). The input for sequencing was CD4+ T cells from peripheral blood mononuclear cells, taken after pregnancy. This clonotype originated in a female donor with multiple sclerosis, enrolled in a pregnancy study. The CDR3 reads CASKAGGWTEAFF. The DNA for the CDR3 is TGTGCCAGCAAGGCGGGGGGCTGGACTGAAGCTTTCTTT.